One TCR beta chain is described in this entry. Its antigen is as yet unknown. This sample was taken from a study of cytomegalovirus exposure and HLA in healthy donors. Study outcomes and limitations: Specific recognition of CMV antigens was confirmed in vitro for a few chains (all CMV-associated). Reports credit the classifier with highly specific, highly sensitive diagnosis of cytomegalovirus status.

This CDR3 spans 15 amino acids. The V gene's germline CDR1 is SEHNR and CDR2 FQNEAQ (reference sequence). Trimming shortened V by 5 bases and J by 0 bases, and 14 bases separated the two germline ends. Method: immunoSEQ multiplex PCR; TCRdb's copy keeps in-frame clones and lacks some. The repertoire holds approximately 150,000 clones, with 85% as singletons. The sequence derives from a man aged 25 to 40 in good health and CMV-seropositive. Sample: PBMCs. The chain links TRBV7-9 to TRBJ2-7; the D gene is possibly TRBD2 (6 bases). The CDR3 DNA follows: TGTGCCAGCAGCGGTTGGGAGGCGAGCTCCTACGAGCAGTACTTC. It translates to CASSGWEASSYEQYF. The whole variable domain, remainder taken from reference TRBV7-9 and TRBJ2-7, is DTGVSQNPRHKITKRGQNVTFRCDPISEHNRLYWYRQTLGQGPEFLTYFQNEAQLEKSRLLSDRFSAERPKGSFSTLEIQRTEQGDSAMYLCASSGWEASSYEQYFGPGTRLTVT.